This T cell receptor (beta chain) comes out of a study of graft-versus-host responses after intestinal transplantation. Study in general: Recipients got multivisceral, liver-intestinal, or isolated intestinal transplants. Induction with anti-thymocyte globulin, then tacrolimus and steroids for roughly three years, was given to all recipients. Study-level findings and limits: Present in recipient marrow, GvH clones included some that appeared first in ileum or blood.

Data came from immunoSEQ multiplex PCR; TCRdb stores just in-frame clones and leaves some out. The sample lists 80,000 to 100,000 clones, roughly four fifths seen once, with about 18% in the top ten. Worth noting for this clone: Its antigen is unidentified.

The CDR3 is 16 amino acids. The V gene's germline CDR1 is SGHNT and CDR2 YYREEE (reference sequence). V lost 1 base to trimming and J lost 0 bases, with 13 bases between them. The TCR originated in a human donor who received an intestinal transplant. The sequencing used unstimulated CD8+ T cells sorted from spleen or lymph node cells, collected before intestinal transplant. The chain joins TRBV5-4 to TRBJ1-1; TRBD1 might be the D (6 bases). The CDR3 protein is CASSLKDSPVNTEAFF. CDR3 nucleotides: TGTGCCAGCAGCTTGAAGGACAGTCCCGTGAACACTGAAGCTTTCTTT.